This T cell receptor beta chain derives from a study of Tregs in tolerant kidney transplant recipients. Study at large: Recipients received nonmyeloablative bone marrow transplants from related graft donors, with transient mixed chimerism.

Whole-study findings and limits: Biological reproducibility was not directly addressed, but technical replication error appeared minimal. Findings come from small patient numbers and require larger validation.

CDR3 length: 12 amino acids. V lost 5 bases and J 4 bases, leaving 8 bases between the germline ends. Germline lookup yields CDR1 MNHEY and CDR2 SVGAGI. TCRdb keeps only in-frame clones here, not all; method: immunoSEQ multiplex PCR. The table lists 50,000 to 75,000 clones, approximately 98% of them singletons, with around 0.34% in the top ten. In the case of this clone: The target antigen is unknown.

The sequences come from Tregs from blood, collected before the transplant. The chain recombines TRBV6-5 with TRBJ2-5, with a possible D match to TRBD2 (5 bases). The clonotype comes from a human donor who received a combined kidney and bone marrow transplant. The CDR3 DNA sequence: TGTGCCAGCAGTAGAGGGAGAGAGACCCAGTACTTC. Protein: CASSRGRETQYF.